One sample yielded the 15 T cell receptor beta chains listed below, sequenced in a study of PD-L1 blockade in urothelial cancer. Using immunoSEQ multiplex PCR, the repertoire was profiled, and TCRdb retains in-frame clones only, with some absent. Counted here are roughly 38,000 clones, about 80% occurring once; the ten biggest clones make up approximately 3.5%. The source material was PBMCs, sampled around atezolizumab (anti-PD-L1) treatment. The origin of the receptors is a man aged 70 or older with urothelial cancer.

CDR3: CASSWGPPPYEQYF. Written as DNA, the CDR3 is TGTGCCAGCAGTTGGGGGCCTCCCCCCTACGAGCAGTACTTC. The chain joins TRBV6-5 to TRBJ2-7; a weak D match, TRBD1 (6 bases). This CDR3 comprises 14 residues. Germline V gene data show CDR1 as MNHEY and CDR2 as SVGAGI. Trimming cost V 4 bases and J 2 bases, with 12 bases left between them.

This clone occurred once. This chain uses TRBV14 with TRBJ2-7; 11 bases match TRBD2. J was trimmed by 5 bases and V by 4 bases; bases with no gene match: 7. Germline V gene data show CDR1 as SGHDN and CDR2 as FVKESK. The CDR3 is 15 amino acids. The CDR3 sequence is CASSLSGGAWDEQYF. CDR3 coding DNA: TGTGCCAGCAGCCTTAGCGGGGGGGCCTGGGACGAGCAGTACTTC.

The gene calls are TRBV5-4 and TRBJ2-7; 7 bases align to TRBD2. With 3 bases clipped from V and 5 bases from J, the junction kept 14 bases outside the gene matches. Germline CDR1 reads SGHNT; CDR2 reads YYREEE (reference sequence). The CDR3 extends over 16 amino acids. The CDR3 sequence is CASSSGGRLAGNEQYF. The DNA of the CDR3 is TGTGCCAGCAGCTCGGGGGGTCGTCTAGCTGGGAACGAGCAGTACTTC.

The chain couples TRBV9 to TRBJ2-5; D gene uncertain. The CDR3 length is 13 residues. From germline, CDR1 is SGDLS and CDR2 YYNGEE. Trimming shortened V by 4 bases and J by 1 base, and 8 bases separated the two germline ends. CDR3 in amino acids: CASSPLTQETQYF. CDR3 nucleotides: TGTGCCAGCAGCCCCCTAACCCAAGAGACCCAGTACTTC.

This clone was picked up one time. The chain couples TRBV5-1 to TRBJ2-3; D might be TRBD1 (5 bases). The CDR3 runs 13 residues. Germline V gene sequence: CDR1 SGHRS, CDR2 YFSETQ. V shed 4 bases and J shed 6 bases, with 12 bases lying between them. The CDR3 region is CASSDRYDDTQYF. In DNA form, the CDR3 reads TGCGCCAGCAGCGACAGATACGACGATACGCAGTATTTT.

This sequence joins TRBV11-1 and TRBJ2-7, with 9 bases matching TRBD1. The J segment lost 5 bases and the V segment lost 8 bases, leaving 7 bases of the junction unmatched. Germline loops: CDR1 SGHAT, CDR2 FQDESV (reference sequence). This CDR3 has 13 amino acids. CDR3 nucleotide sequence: TGTGCCAGCTCCTTCGACAGGGGGGACGAGCAGTACTTC. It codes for CASSFDRGDEQYF.

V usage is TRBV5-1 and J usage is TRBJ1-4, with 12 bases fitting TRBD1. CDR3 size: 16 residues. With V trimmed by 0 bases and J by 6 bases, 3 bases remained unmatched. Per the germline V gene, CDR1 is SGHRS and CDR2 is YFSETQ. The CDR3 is CASSLAGTGGDEKLFF. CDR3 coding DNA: TGCGCCAGCAGCTTGGCCGGGACAGGGGGCGATGAAAAACTGTTTTTT.

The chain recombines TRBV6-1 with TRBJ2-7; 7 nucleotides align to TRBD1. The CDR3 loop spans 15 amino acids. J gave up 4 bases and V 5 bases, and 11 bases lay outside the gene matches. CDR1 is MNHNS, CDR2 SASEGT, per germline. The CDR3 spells CASSKEPGQLYEQYF. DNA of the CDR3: TGTGCCAGCAGTAAGGAGCCGGGACAGCTGTACGAGCAGTACTTC.

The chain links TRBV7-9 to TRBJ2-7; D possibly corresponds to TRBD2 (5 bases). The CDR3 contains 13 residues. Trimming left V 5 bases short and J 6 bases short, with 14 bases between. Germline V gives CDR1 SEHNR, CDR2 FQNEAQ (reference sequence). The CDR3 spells CASSRLAGTEQYF. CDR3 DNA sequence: TGTGCCAGCAGCAGGCTCGCGGGCACCGAGCAGTACTTC.

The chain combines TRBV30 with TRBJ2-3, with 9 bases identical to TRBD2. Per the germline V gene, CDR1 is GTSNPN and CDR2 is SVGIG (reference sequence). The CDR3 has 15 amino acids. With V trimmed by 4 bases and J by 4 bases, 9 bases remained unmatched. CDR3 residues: CAWKFRSGGPDTQYF. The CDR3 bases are TGTGCCTGGAAATTTCGGAGCGGGGGGCCAGATACGCAGTATTTT.

CDR3 sequence reads: CASSIQMNTEAFF. The CDR3 nucleotides read TGTGCCAGCAGCATACAGATGAACACTGAAGCTTTCTTT. The chain uses TRBV7-2 and TRBJ1-1; D unresolved. The CDR3 is 13 amino acids. Trimming removed 5 bases from V and 0 bases from J, with 7 bases in between. Germline V lookup: CDR1 SGHTA, CDR2 FQGNSA.

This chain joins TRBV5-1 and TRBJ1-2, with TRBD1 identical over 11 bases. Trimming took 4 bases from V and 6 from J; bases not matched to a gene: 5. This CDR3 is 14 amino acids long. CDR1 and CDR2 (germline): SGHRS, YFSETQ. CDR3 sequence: CASSTGQGADGYTF. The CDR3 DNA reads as TGCGCCAGCAGCACCGGACAGGGGGCAGATGGCTACACCTTC.

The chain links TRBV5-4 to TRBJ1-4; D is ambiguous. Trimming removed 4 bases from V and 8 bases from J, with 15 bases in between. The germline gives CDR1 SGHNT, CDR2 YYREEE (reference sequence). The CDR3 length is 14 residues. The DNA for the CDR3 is TGTGCCAGCAGCACGGAGGGCCCTCCGGAAAAACTGTTTTTT. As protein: CASSTEGPPEKLFF.

The CDR3 region is CATASGDSTDTQYF. As DNA, the CDR3 is TGCGCCACCGCCTCGGGGGATAGCACAGATACGCAGTATTTT. The chain joins TRBV5-1 to TRBJ2-3; a weak D match, TRBD2 (6 bases). The CDR3 length is 14 residues. V lost 9 bases to trimming and J lost 0 bases, with 14 bases between them. Germline lookup yields CDR1 SGHRS and CDR2 YFSETQ.

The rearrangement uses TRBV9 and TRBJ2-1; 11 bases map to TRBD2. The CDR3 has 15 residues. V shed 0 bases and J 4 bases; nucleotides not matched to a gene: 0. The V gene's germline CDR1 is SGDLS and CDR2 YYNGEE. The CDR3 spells CASSVVAGGYNEQFF. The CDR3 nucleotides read TGTGCCAGCAGCGTAGTAGCGGGAGGGTACAATGAGCAGTTCTTC. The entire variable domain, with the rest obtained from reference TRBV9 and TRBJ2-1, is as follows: DSGVTQTPKHLITATGQRVTLRCSPRSGDLSVYWYQQSLDQGLQFLIQYYNGEERAKGNILERFSAQQFPDLHSELNLSSLELGDSALYFCASSVVAGGYNEQFFGPGTRLTVL.